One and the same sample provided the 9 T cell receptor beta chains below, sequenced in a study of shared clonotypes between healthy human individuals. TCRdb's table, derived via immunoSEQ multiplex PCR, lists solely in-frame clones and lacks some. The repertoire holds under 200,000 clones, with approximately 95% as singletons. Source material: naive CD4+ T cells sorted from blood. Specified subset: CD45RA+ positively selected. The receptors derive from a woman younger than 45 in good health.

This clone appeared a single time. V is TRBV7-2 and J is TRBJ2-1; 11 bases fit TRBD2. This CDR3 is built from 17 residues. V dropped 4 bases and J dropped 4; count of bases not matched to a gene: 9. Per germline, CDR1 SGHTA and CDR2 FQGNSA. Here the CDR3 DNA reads TGTGCCAGCAGCTCAAGCTTAGCGGGAGGGGCTTACAATGAGCAGTTCTTC. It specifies CASSSSLAGGAYNEQFF.

This CDR3 is CAWSTGGWDEAFF. In DNA form, the CDR3 reads TGTGCCTGGAGTACCGGGGGTTGGGATGAAGCTTTCTTT. The chain links TRBV30 to TRBJ1-1; a possible D gene is TRBD1 (5 bases). The CDR3 runs to 13 residues. The germline V and J ends were trimmed by 2 bases and 7 bases, with 14 bases remaining between them. The germline V gene encodes CDR1 GTSNPN and CDR2 SVGIG (reference sequence).

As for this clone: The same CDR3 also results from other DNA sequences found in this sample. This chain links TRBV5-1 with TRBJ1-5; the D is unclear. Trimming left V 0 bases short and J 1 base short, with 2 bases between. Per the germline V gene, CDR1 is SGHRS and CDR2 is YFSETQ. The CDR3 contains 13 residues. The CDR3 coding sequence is TGCGCCAGCAGCTTGGACAGCAATCAGCCCCAGCATTTT. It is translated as CASSLDSNQPQHF.

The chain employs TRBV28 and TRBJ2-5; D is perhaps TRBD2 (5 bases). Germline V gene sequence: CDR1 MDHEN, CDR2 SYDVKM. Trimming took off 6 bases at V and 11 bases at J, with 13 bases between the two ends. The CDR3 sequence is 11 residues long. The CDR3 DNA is TGTGCCAGCAGGACAATTAGGGAGCAGTACTTC. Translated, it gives CASRTIREQYF.

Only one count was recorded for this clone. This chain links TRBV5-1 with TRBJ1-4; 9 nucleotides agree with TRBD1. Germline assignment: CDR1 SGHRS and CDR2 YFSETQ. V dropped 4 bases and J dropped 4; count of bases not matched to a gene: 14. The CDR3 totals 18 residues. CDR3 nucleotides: TGCGCCAGCAGCCAACTAACACCGGGACAGGGTCTTAATGAAAAACTGTTTTTT. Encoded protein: CASSQLTPGQGLNEKLFF.

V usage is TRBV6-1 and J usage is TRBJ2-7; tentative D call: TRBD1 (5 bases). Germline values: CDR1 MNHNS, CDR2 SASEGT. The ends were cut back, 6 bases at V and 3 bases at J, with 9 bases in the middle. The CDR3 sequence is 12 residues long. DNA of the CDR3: TGTGCCAGCAGGTCGACAGTCTACGAGCAGTACTTC. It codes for CASRSTVYEQYF.

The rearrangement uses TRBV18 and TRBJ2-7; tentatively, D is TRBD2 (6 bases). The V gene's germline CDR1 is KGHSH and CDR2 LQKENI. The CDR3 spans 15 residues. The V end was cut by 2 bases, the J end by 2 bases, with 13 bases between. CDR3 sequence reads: CASSPWGEKTYEQYF. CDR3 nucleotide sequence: TGTGCCAGCTCACCATGGGGGGAGAAGACCTACGAGCAGTACTTC.

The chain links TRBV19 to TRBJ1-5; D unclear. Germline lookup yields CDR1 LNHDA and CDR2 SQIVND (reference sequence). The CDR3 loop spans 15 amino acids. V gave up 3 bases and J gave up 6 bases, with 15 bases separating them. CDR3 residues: CASSILGFLVQPQHF. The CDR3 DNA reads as TGTGCCAGTAGTATTTTGGGATTTTTGGTTCAGCCCCAGCATTTT. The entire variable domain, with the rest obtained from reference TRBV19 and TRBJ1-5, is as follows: DGGITQSPKYLFRKEGQNVTLSCEQNLNHDAMYWYRQDPGQGLRLIYYSQIVNDFQKGDIAEGYSVSREKKESFPLTVTSAQKNPTAFYLCASSILGFLVQPQHFGDGTRLSIL.

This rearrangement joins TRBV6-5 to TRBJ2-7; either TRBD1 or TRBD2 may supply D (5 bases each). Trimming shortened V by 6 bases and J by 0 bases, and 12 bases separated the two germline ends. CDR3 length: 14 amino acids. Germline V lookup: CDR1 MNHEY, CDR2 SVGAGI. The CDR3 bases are TGTGCCAGCAGCATGGGAGACAGCTCCTACGAGCAGTACTTC. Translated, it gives CASSMGDSSYEQYF.